Described below is a single T cell receptor (beta chain) sequence and its context. The data stem from a study of tumor-infiltrating lymphocytes in primary liver carcinoma. Study at large: Between roughly 4.2 and 10 cm across, the tumors were all of stage T1-T3 N0M0.

Unsorted whole blood served as the source of blood RNA, and germline DNA was extracted as well. The CDR3 totals 12 residues. Germline-derived CDR1 and CDR2 are LNHDA and SQIVND (reference sequence). Trimming cost V 5 bases and J 8 bases, with 9 bases left between them. A primer in the constant region served to generate TCR beta cDNA from 500 to 600 ng of total RNA. Researchers made the TCR beta libraries by running three nested multiplex PCR rounds with slightly modified ARM-PCR. The first two PCR rounds used TRBV1-TRBV30 primers with a Cbeta primer, 10 cycles each. TCRdb itself ran the multiplex PCR reads through MiXCR, one entry per CDR3 protein. The table shows 300,000 to 400,000 distinct CDR3 sequences, with less than 65% occurring only once.

V is TRBV19 and J is TRBJ1-4; weak D call: TRBD1 (5 bases). The sequence derives from a man between 40 and 49 years old with primary liver carcinoma and hepatitis B virus infection. The sample consisted of peripheral blood. CDR3 DNA sequence: TGTGCCAGTAGTGAAGACAGAGAAAAACTGTTTTTT. Translation: CASSEDREKLFF.